Below are 27 T cell receptor beta chains sequenced from a single sample in a study of blood T cell repertoires in COVID-19. The repertoire was sequenced with immunoSEQ multiplex PCR; TCRdb's copy has only in-frame clones and lacks some. The repertoire consists of roughly 100,000 clones, with roughly 80% occurring once and the leading ten covering over 15%. Sequencing was performed on peripheral blood. The receptors originated from a woman aged 80 or over with acute or convalescent COVID-19.

A remark on this clone: The sample has other DNA sequences that encode this CDR3 too. The gene calls are TRBV5-1 and TRBJ1-1; possible D gene TRBD1, 6 bases. This CDR3 has 13 amino acids. V dropped 2 bases and J dropped 2 bases, with 7 bases sitting between them. Per germline, CDR1 SGHRS and CDR2 YFSETQ. The CDR3 DNA reads as TGCGCCAGCAGCTTACAGGGTAACACTGAAGCTTTCTTT. Its translation is CASSLQGNTEAFF. Based on the CDR3 plus reference TRBV5-1 and TRBJ1-1, the full variable domain is KAGVTQTPRYLIKTRGQQVTLSCSPISGHRSVSWYQQTPGQGLQFLFEYFSETQRNKGNFPGRFSGRQFSNSRSEMNVSTLELGDSALYLCASSLQGNTEAFFGQGTRLTVV.

This chain connects TRBV4-1 to TRBJ2-7; weak D call: TRBD1 (6 bases). V was cut by 3 bases and J by 3 bases, with 15 bases left in between. Germline loops: CDR1 MGHRA, CDR2 YSYEKL. This CDR3 region has 15 residues. CDR3 in DNA: TGCGCCAGCAGCCATGTGCGAACAGGGATCTACGAGCAGTACTTC. Translated: CASSHVRTGIYEQYF.

This clone was seen more than once but under ten times. The chain is built from TRBV30 and TRBJ2-1, with no clear D. The V gene's germline CDR1 is GTSNPN and CDR2 SVGIG (reference sequence). This CDR3 contains 13 residues. V lost 3 bases and J 4 bases, leaving 10 bases between the germline ends. CDR3 sequence: CAWSHGPYNEQFF. As DNA, the CDR3 is TGTGCCTGGAGCCATGGCCCTTACAATGAGCAGTTCTTC.

The rearrangement joins TRBV10-3 to TRBJ1-5, with TRBD1 as a possible D gene (5 bases). Germline values: CDR1 ENHRY, CDR2 SYGVKD. Trimming removed 2 bases from V and 6 bases from J, with 14 bases in between. This CDR3 spans 15 amino acids. As DNA, the CDR3 is TGTGCCATCAGTGAGGGTCAGGGAGGAAGTCAGCCCCAGCATTTT. Its translation is CAISEGQGGSQPQHF.

The chain recombines TRBV6-2 or TRBV6-3 with TRBJ2-1, with 7 bases fitting TRBD1. Trimming removed 6 bases from V and 3 bases from J; junction bases left unmatched: 2. The V gene's germline CDR1 is MNHEY and CDR2 SVGEGT. The CDR3 consists of 13 residues. CDR3 sequence: CASSRDSYNEQFF. The DNA for the CDR3 is TGTGCCAGCAGCAGGGACAGCTACAATGAGCAGTTCTTC.

The chain uses TRBV5-4 and TRBJ2-6; the D is unclear. The V end lost 4 bases, the J end lost 0 bases, and 8 bases lay between the germline ends. Per germline, CDR1 SGHNT and CDR2 YYREEE (reference sequence). This CDR3 comprises 15 residues. CDR3 sequence reads: CASSRADSGANVLTF. The CDR3 DNA reads as TGTGCCAGCAGCCGAGCCGACTCTGGGGCCAACGTCCTGACTTTC.

In this sample, this clone turned up a few times. CDR3 DNA: TGTGCCAGCAGCCAGTCGTCCGGGACAGGGGGCTACGAGCAGTACTTC. Amino acids: CASSQSSGTGGYEQYF. V usage is TRBV4-2 and J usage is TRBJ2-7; 11 bases match TRBD1. Germline trimming cut 3 bases from V and 3 bases from J; bases unmatched to any gene: 7. The length of the CDR3 is 16 residues. Germline V gene sequence: CDR1 LGHNA, CDR2 YNFKEQ.

The rearrangement joins TRBV12-5 to TRBJ2-1, with 8 positions matching TRBD2. CDR3 length: 16 amino acids. Germline CDR1 LGHNT, CDR2 FRNRAP. V gave up 3 bases and J gave up 4 bases; unmatched junction bases: 8. CDR3 nucleotides: TGTGCTAGTGGTTTCCGAACTAGCGGAACATACAATGAGCAGTTCTTC. Its translation is CASGFRTSGTYNEQFF.

The CDR3 DNA reads TGTGCCAGCTCACGTCAGGGACTTACGAACACCGGGGAGCTGTTTTTT. It codes for CASSRQGLTNTGELFF. The chain combines TRBV18 with TRBJ2-2; tentative D call: TRBD2 (6 bases). The germline gives CDR1 KGHSH, CDR2 LQKENI. Trimming cost V 4 bases and J 0 bases, with 12 bases left between them. The CDR3 consists of 16 residues.

This clone has at least ten counts. The chain is built from TRBV2 and TRBJ1-1, with TRBD1 matching 7 bases. The V segment lost 4 bases and the J segment 10 bases; nucleotides outside the gene matches: 3. The CDR3 totals 11 residues. CDR1 SNHLY and CDR2 FYNNEI come from the germline V gene. This CDR3 is CASSVRQGAFF. CDR3 DNA: TGTGCCAGCAGTGTACGACAGGGAGCTTTCTTT.

The J gene is TRBJ1-5, the V gene TRBV5-1; D uncertain. CDR1 SGHRS and CDR2 YFSETQ come from the germline V gene. V dropped 0 bases and J dropped 4 bases, with 11 bases sitting between them. The CDR3 is made up of 15 amino acids. The CDR3 region has the DNA TGCGCCAGCAGCTTGGAGACGGGAGTAAATCAGCCCCAGCATTTT. Its protein is CASSLETGVNQPQHF.

The chain combines TRBV7-2 with TRBJ1-2; D remains ambiguous. V was trimmed by 1 base and J by 2 bases, leaving 5 bases between them. CDR3 length equals 13 residues. The germline V gene has CDR1 SGHTA and CDR2 FQGNSA. The CDR3 DNA sequence: TGTGCCAGCAGCTTAGACGGGAACTATGGCTACACCTTC. Residues: CASSLDGNYGYTF. The variable domain in full, completed from reference TRBV7-2 and TRBJ1-2, reads GAGVSQSPSNKVTEKGKDVELRCDPISGHTALYWYRQSLGQGLEFLIYFQGNSAPDKSGLPSDRFSAERTGGSVSTLTIQRTQQEDSAVYLCASSLDGNYGYTFGSGTRLTVV.

This clone was observed a few times. The chain combines TRBV29-1 with TRBJ2-1; a weak D match, TRBD2 (6 bases). From germline, CDR1 is SQVTM and CDR2 ANQGSEA. The CDR3 runs 13 residues. Trimming pared 7 bases from V and 5 bases from J, leaving 15 bases between. For the CDR3, the DNA is TGCAGCGGGAGGGGAAACTGGGACAATGAGCAGTTCTTC. It translates to CSGRGNWDNEQFF.

The chain links TRBV6-5 to TRBJ1-1; D uncertain. The CDR3 consists of 15 residues. Between the trimmed V and J ends, which lost 6 bases and 1 base, there was a span of 15 bases. CDR1 is MNHEY, CDR2 SVGAGI, per germline. The chain's CDR3 is CASSRLTGGNTEAFF. The CDR3 DNA reads TGTGCCAGCAGCAGGTTAACCGGAGGGAACACTGAAGCTTTCTTT.

This rearrangement joins TRBV5-1 to TRBJ2-5; D is undetermined. Germline V gives CDR1 SGHRS, CDR2 YFSETQ. There are 15 residues in the CDR3. The germline V and J ends were trimmed by 4 bases and 1 base, with 14 bases remaining between them. DNA for the CDR3: TGCGCCAGCAGCAGCCCTCCTCGGAGCCAAGAGACCCAGTACTTC. Its translation: CASSSPPRSQETQYF.

The rearrangement uses TRBV5-1 and TRBJ2-3; 7 bases match TRBD2. J lost 5 bases, V lost 0 bases, and 6 bases had no gene match. The CDR3 spans 15 residues. Germline CDR1 SGHRS, CDR2 YFSETQ. The CDR3 loop reads CASSLVGLGVDTQYF. The CDR3 coding sequence is TGCGCCAGCAGCTTGGTAGGACTAGGTGTAGATACGCAGTATTTT. Based on the CDR3 plus reference TRBV5-1 and TRBJ2-3, the full variable domain is KAGVTQTPRYLIKTRGQQVTLSCSPISGHRSVSWYQQTPGQGLQFLFEYFSETQRNKGNFPGRFSGRQFSNSRSEMNVSTLELGDSALYLCASSLVGLGVDTQYFGPGTRLTVL.

This chain links TRBV7-7 with TRBJ2-3; TRBD1 matches at 10 bases. CDR1 and CDR2 (germline): SSHAT, FNYEAQ (reference sequence). This CDR3 comprises 15 residues. The V gene end was trimmed by 1 base and the J gene end by 4 bases; junction bases not matched to a gene: 2. In nucleotides, the CDR3 is TGTGCCAGCAGCTTAGGTGGGACAGGGGCAGATACGCAGTATTTT. Protein sequence: CASSLGGTGADTQYF.

This chain connects TRBV6-5 to TRBJ1-2, with 7 bases that match TRBD1. The J segment lost 1 base and the V segment lost 10 bases, leaving 6 bases of the junction unmatched. Germline CDR1 is MNHEY and CDR2 is SVGAGI. The CDR3 loop spans 13 amino acids. In nucleotides, the CDR3 is TGTGCCACCAAGGGACAGATTAACTATGGCTACACCTTC. Protein product: CATKGQINYGYTF.

This clone was detected only a few times. The CDR3 region is CASSSSLANTDTQYF. The CDR3 coding sequence is TGTGCCAGCAGCTCGTCACTAGCGAACACAGATACGCAGTATTTT. The rearrangement links TRBV5-6 to TRBJ2-3; 7 nucleotides match TRBD2. J gave up 2 bases and V 3 bases, and 6 bases lay outside the gene matches. CDR1 is SGHDT, CDR2 YYEEEE, per germline. The CDR3 loop spans 15 amino acids.

This chain uses TRBV5-1 with TRBJ2-2; the D gene is possibly TRBD2 (6 bases). The CDR3 has 15 residues. Germline CDR1 reads SGHRS; CDR2 reads YFSETQ. The V end was cut by 4 bases, the J end by 5 bases, with 15 bases between. The CDR3 loop reads CASSPPGGGTGELFF. The DNA of the CDR3 is TGCGCCAGCAGCCCCCCTGGTGGGGGGACCGGGGAGCTGTTTTTT.

The chain employs TRBV7-2 and TRBJ1-2, with 8 bases that match TRBD1. CDR3 size: 19 residues. J gave up 6 bases and V 4 bases, and 22 bases lay outside the gene matches. Per germline, CDR1 SGHTA and CDR2 FQGNSA. The CDR3 spells CASSSIEAGGAAWIDGYTF. The CDR3 DNA is TGTGCCAGCAGCTCCATAGAGGCAGGGGGCGCTGCATGGATCGATGGCTACACCTTC. The full variable domain, its missing parts supplied by reference TRBV7-2 and TRBJ1-2, is GAGVSQSPSNKVTEKGKDVELRCDPISGHTALYWYRQSLGQGLEFLIYFQGNSAPDKSGLPSDRFSAERTGGSVSTLTIQRTQQEDSAVYLCASSSIEAGGAAWIDGYTFGSGTRLTVV.

This chain's CDR3 is CASSSTTGSSYEQYF. CDR3 DNA sequence: TGTGCCAGCAGCTCTACTACAGGTTCCTCGTACGAGCAGTACTTC. V usage is TRBV7-9 and J usage is TRBJ2-7; TRBD1 might be the D (5 bases). CDR3 length equals 15 residues. Germline CDR1 reads SEHNR; CDR2 reads FQNEAQ (reference sequence). Trimming stripped 4 bases from V and 4 bases from J, with 17 bases between.

The chain recombines TRBV11-3 with TRBJ2-3; 11 bases match TRBD2. Germline CDR1 SGHNT, CDR2 YENEEA. The CDR3 consists of 13 residues. J lost 10 bases, V lost 5 bases, and 5 bases had no gene match. The CDR3 reads CASSTLAGAPQYF. CDR3 in DNA: TGTGCCAGCAGCACACTAGCGGGAGCTCCGCAGTATTTT.

This clone was found once. The rearrangement uses TRBV7-2 and TRBJ1-2; D gene ambiguous. The CDR3 contains 15 residues. The germline gives CDR1 SGHTA, CDR2 FQGNSA. V was shortened by 0 bases and J by 0 bases, with 8 bases between the two germline ends. The CDR3 region is CASSLAPAANYGYTF. CDR3 sequence (DNA): TGTGCCAGCAGCTTAGCTCCTGCGGCTAACTATGGCTACACCTTC.

The chain uses TRBV3-1 (or the pseudogene TRBV3-2) and TRBJ1-2, with 8 bases matching TRBD1. CDR1 and CDR2 from the germline V gene are LGHDT and YNNKEL (reference sequence). The CDR3 loop spans 14 amino acids. Trimming at V came to 5 bases and at J to 5 bases, leaving 7 bases not matched to a gene. In DNA form, the CDR3 reads TGTGCCAGCAGCAGACAGGGGATGGATTATGGCTACACCTTC. Amino acid sequence: CASSRQGMDYGYTF.

J is TRBJ2-7 and V is TRBV6-1; no reliable D call. The CDR3 contains 12 residues. V lost 3 bases to trimming and J lost 5 bases, with 8 bases between them. Germline CDR1 MNHNS, CDR2 SASEGT. The CDR3 DNA reads as TGTGCCAGCAGTGATCCGGTAGACGAGCAGTACGTC. It is translated as CASSDPVDEQYV.

The CDR3 protein is CASSRSSGMNTGELFF. DNA of the CDR3: TGTGCCAGCAGTCGATCTAGCGGCATGAACACCGGGGAGCTGTTTTTT. This chain uses TRBV28 with TRBJ2-2; TRBD2 aligns across 7 bases. V dropped 5 bases and J dropped 1; count of bases not matched to a gene: 7. CDR1 is MDHEN, CDR2 SYDVKM, per germline. This CDR3 has 16 amino acids.